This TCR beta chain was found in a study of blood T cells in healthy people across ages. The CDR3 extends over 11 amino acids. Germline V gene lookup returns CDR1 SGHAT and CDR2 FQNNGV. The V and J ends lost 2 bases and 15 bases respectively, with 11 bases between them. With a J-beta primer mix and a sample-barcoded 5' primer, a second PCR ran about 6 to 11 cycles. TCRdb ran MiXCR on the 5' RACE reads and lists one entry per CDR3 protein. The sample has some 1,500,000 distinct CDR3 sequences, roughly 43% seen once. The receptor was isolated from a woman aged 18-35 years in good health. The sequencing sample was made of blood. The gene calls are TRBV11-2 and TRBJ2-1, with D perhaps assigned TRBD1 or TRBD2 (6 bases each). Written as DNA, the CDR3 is TGTGCCAGCAGCTTATACAGGGAGGCGTTCTTC. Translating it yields CASSLYREAFF.